This is a list of T cell receptor beta chains from one sample in a study of T cell responses to AZD1222 COVID-19 vaccine. Sequencing used immunoSEQ multiplex PCR; TCRdb keeps in-frame clones, though not all of them. The repertoire holds 80,000 to 95,000 clones, with 78% as singletons. The sequencing used peripheral blood, collected on day 0 of AZD1222 vaccination. The source is an adult in good health. CDR3s leave out the opening cysteine and the closing phenylalanine or tryptophan. The order of the fields is J gene, V gene, D gene, CDR3 protein. A D gene is named only where the DNA matches it firmly.

j_call: TRBJ2-5; v_call: TRBV5-1; d_call: .; cdr3_aa: ASSLVSAQETQY
j_call: TRBJ1-5; v_call: TRBV28; d_call: .; cdr3_aa: ASSPPRGPQH
j_call: TRBJ2-1; v_call: TRBV5-1; d_call: TRBD2; cdr3_aa: ASRGLAGKNNEQF
j_call: TRBJ2-7; v_call: TRBV21-1; d_call: .; cdr3_aa: ASSKKDDGGNGYEQY
j_call: TRBJ2-1; v_call: TRBV10-3; d_call: .; cdr3_aa: AISLSEETQQF
j_call: TRBJ2-7; v_call: TRBV6-5; d_call: .; cdr3_aa: ASAQRRVTTYEQY
j_call: TRBJ1-5; v_call: TRBV4-1; d_call: .; cdr3_aa: ASSQGTVSNQPQH
j_call: TRBJ1-5; v_call: TRBV3-1/TRBV3-2; d_call: .; cdr3_aa: ASSPQDSNQPQH
j_call: TRBJ2-1; v_call: TRBV29-1; d_call: TRBD1; cdr3_aa: SVDGAGGYNEQF
j_call: TRBJ2-7; v_call: TRBV15; d_call: .; cdr3_aa: ATSRGRGEQY
j_call: TRBJ2-5; v_call: TRBV7-9; d_call: .; cdr3_aa: ASSETPGTQY
j_call: TRBJ1-6; v_call: TRBV6-5; d_call: .; cdr3_aa: ASSYTPNNSPLH
j_call: TRBJ2-2; v_call: TRBV30; d_call: .; cdr3_aa: AWSDGYRTGELF
j_call: TRBJ2-7; v_call: TRBV2; d_call: .; cdr3_aa: ASRYDRSSYEQY
j_call: TRBJ2-7; v_call: TRBV5-1; d_call: .; cdr3_aa: ASSLQTSSYEQY
j_call: TRBJ2-3; v_call: TRBV28; d_call: .; cdr3_aa: ASSSFLTDTQY
j_call: TRBJ2-3; v_call: TRBV11-2; d_call: TRBD2; cdr3_aa: AGAGVTGTDTQY
j_call: TRBJ2-7; v_call: TRBV6-4; d_call: TRBD1; cdr3_aa: ASFTIPNRDRVYEQY
j_call: TRBJ1-1; v_call: TRBV6-1; d_call: .; cdr3_aa: ASSDPTAPGRNTEAF
j_call: TRBJ2-7; v_call: TRBV19; d_call: .; cdr3_aa: AKKKTYEQY
j_call: TRBJ2-3; v_call: TRBV28; d_call: TRBD2; cdr3_aa: ASSSYRRAGRETDTQY
j_call: TRBJ2-7; v_call: TRBV3-1/TRBV3-2; d_call: TRBD1; cdr3_aa: ASSQRQGAWEQY
j_call: TRBJ2-3; v_call: TRBV18; d_call: TRBD1; cdr3_aa: ASSPGTGGTDTQY
j_call: TRBJ1-1; v_call: TRBV18; d_call: .; cdr3_aa: ASSTQGRAEAF
j_call: TRBJ2-5; v_call: TRBV5-1; d_call: TRBD2; cdr3_aa: ASRGNSGSQETQY
j_call: TRBJ1-4; v_call: TRBV30; d_call: .; cdr3_aa: AGRVDRQKLF
j_call: TRBJ1-1; v_call: TRBV4-1; d_call: TRBD1; cdr3_aa: AGSLTGGPAF
j_call: TRBJ2-7; v_call: TRBV7-2; d_call: TRBD2; cdr3_aa: ASSGGRAIYEQY
j_call: TRBJ1-1; v_call: TRBV28; d_call: .; cdr3_aa: ASSLKGVNTEAF
j_call: TRBJ1-4; v_call: TRBV6-5; d_call: .; cdr3_aa: ASSYSTGTNEKLF
j_call: TRBJ2-4; v_call: TRBV19; d_call: .; cdr3_aa: ASSSSDASIQY
j_call: TRBJ2-3; v_call: TRBV9; d_call: TRBD2; cdr3_aa: ASTLLASSTDTQY
j_call: TRBJ1-4; v_call: TRBV28; d_call: TRBD1; cdr3_aa: ASSQTIQGMELF